Each of the 12 T cell receptor beta chains below was sequenced from the same sample in a study of human T cells and chemical hapten exposure. Time point here: patch test 2, 6 weeks after DPC sensitization. Stated treatment: therapeutic diphenylcyclopropenone sensitization with weekly scalp DPC. Each CDR3 protein is one row after TCRdb ran MiXCR on the RACE reads. The table has 350,000 to 400,000 distinct CDR3 sequences, over 6% seen once. The sequencing used whole blood, collected in connection with sensitization to the hapten diphenylcyclopropenone (DPC). The receptors were gathered from a woman under 30 with alopecia areata. Some clones in this sample may be carry-over from other donors' samples.

This clonotype was picked up many times. This chain connects TRBV15 to TRBJ2-3, with TRBD2 as a possible D gene (6 bases). The CDR3 contains 14 residues. V lost 1 base and J lost 3, with 8 bases in between. Germline-derived CDR1 and CDR2 are LNHNV and YYDKDF (reference sequence). Here the CDR3 DNA reads TGTGCCACCAGCAGAGGACTAGAGACAGATACGCAGTATTTT. Translated: CATSRGLETDTQYF.

Many counts were recorded for this clonotype. V and J are TRBV12-3 or TRBV12-4 and TRBJ2-1; TRBD1 aligns across 12 bases. The CDR3 extends over 15 amino acids. Trimming cost V 6 bases and J 4 bases; bases outside gene matches: 4. The CDR3: CASSGTGGGYNEQFF. The CDR3 DNA reads TGTGCCAGCAGCGGGACAGGGGGCGGGTACAATGAGCAGTTCTTC.

The chain recombines TRBV7-2 with TRBJ2-6, with TRBD1 identical over 12 bases. The CDR3 is 19 residues long. Germline assignment: CDR1 SGHTA and CDR2 FQGNSA. Trimming cost V 5 bases and J 2 bases; bases outside gene matches: 10. The CDR3 loop is CASSQNRRDRGPGANVLTF. The CDR3 region has the DNA TGTGCCAGCAGCCAAAACAGACGGGACAGGGGGCCTGGGGCCAACGTCCTGACTTTC. Supplemented by reference TRBV7-2 and TRBJ2-6, the full variable domain reads GAGVSQSPSNKVTEKGKDVELRCDPISGHTALYWYRQSLGQGLEFLIYFQGNSAPDKSGLPSDRFSAERTGGSVSTLTIQRTQQEDSAVYLCASSQNRRDRGPGANVLTFGAGSRLTVL.

This clonotype was picked up many times. The rearrangement uses TRBV7-2 and TRBJ2-1; 7 nucleotides agree with TRBD1. CDR1 and CDR2 from the germline V gene are SGHTA and FQGNSA. The CDR3 is made up of 12 amino acids. J gave up 9 bases and V 5 bases, and 4 bases lay outside the gene matches. CDR3 nucleotide sequence: TGTGCCAGCAGCCCGACAGGGTCTGAGCAGTTCTTC. It encodes CASSPTGSEQFF.

This clonotype was recorded at least ten times. This chain connects TRBV20-1 to TRBJ2-1; TRBD1 or TRBD2 may be the D gene (6 bases each). The V and J ends lost 2 bases and 7 bases respectively, with 18 bases between them. CDR1 and CDR2 (germline): DFQATT, SNEGSKA (reference sequence). The CDR3 sequence is 15 residues long. CDR3 coding DNA: TGCAGTGCTAGACCCGCTGGGGGGCCTGAGAATGAGCAGTTCTTC. Translating gives CSARPAGGPENEQFF.

This clonotype was seen ten or more times. This chain joins TRBV10-3 and TRBJ1-3; D is perhaps TRBD1 (5 bases). V lost 0 bases and J 0 bases, leaving 18 bases between the germline ends. Germline loops: CDR1 ENHRY, CDR2 SYGVKD. The CDR3 totals 19 residues. As DNA, the CDR3 is TGTGCCATCAGTGAGTCGAGATTTGCTGACAGATACTCTGGAAACACCATATATTTT. The encoded protein is CAISESRFADRYSGNTIYF.

Many counts were recorded for this clonotype. The V and J genes are TRBV5-6 and TRBJ1-2; TRBD1 aligns across 7 bases. The V gene's germline CDR1 is SGHDT and CDR2 YYEEEE. Trimming took 2 bases from V and 2 from J; bases not matched to a gene: 6. This CDR3 comprises 15 residues. The DNA of the CDR3 is TGTGCCAGCAGCTTTTCCCAGGACAGGAACTATGGCTACACCTTC. It encodes CASSFSQDRNYGYTF.

This clonotype came up a few times. The rearrangement uses TRBV5-1 and TRBJ2-1, with a weak D call TRBD1 (6 bases). V lost 0 bases and J lost 10, with 11 bases in between. The V gene's germline CDR1 is SGHRS and CDR2 YFSETQ. The CDR3 has 13 amino acids. The CDR3 bases are TGCGCCAGCAGCTTGGACAGGGTGGACGAGCAGTTCTTC. Protein sequence: CASSLDRVDEQFF.

This clonotype has more than one count but fewer than ten. V gene TRBV7-9 combines with J gene TRBJ1-2, with D unclear. Per germline, CDR1 SEHNR and CDR2 FQNEAQ (reference sequence). V gave up 5 bases and J gave up 10 bases, with 11 bases separating them. The CDR3 runs to 11 residues. The CDR3: CASSTTEYYTF. The CDR3 DNA reads TGTGCCAGCAGCACAACAGAGTACTACACCTTC. Variable domain in full (rest from reference TRBV7-9 and TRBJ1-2): DTGVSQNPRHKITKRGQNVTFRCDPISEHNRLYWYRQTLGQGPEFLTYFQNEAQLEKSRLLSDRFSAERPKGSFSTLEIQRTEQGDSAMYLCASSTTEYYTFGSGTRLTVV.

This rearrangement joins TRBV7-3 to TRBJ2-1; D ambiguous. V lost 5 bases and J 9 bases, leaving 11 bases between the germline ends. CDR1 is SGHTA, CDR2 FQGTGA, per germline. The CDR3 extends over 12 amino acids. CDR3 in amino acids: CASSPTGREQFF. The CDR3 bases are TGTGCCAGCAGCCCCACCGGACGTGAGCAGTTCTTC.

This clonotype was picked up many times. The V call is TRBV20-1, the J call TRBJ1-5, with unresolved D. V shed 7 bases and J shed 2 bases, with 9 bases lying between them. Germline-derived CDR1 and CDR2 are DFQATT and SNEGSKA (reference sequence). The CDR3 sequence is 12 residues long. This CDR3 reads CSVRKGNQPQHF. The CDR3 DNA is TGCAGTGTGAGGAAAGGCAATCAGCCCCAGCATTTT.

This clonotype was detected ten times or more. The chain couples TRBV6-1 to TRBJ2-7; TRBD1 aligns across 10 bases. The CDR3 extends over 14 amino acids. CDR1 is MNHNS and CDR2 is SASEGT in the germline V gene. Trimming removed 2 bases from V and 6 bases from J; junction bases left unmatched: 4. CDR3 bases: TGTGCCAGCAGTGAAAAGTGGACAGGGGGCGAGCAGTACTTC. It encodes CASSEKWTGGEQYF.